The clone carrying this T cell receptor beta chain was counted at least ten times. Each CDR3 protein gets one entry after TCRdb re-called the PCR reads with MiXCR. The sample comprises 85,000 to 120,000 distinct CDR3 sequences, roughly 51% of which are singletons, and around an eighth rests with the top ten. This sample stems from a study of CDR3 diversity in severe acne. Sequencing input: blood. This clonotype was obtained from a male donor with acne.

CDR3 protein: CASSVASSSYEQYF. CDR3 DNA sequence: TGTGCCAGCAGCGTAGCTAGCAGCTCCTACGAGCAGTACTTC. This chain uses TRBV9 with TRBJ2-7; maybe TRBD2 (5 bases). The length of the CDR3 is 14 residues. CDR1 is SGDLS and CDR2 is YYNGEE in the germline V gene. The germline V and J ends were trimmed by 0 bases and 0 bases, with 7 bases remaining between them.